This entry concerns a single T cell receptor (beta chain). Its cognate antigen is unknown. This entry belongs to a study of cytomegalovirus exposure and HLA in healthy donors. Germline assignment: CDR1 MNHNS and CDR2 SASEGT. This CDR3 has 12 amino acids. Trimming cost V 6 bases and J 5 bases, with 10 bases left between them. The study ran its PCR with 60 Vbeta and 13 Jbeta primers. Data came from immunoSEQ multiplex PCR; TCRdb stores just in-frame clones and leaves some out. The table shows around 250,000 clones, with about nine tenths occurring only once. Overall study results and limits: Analysis was performed later, and it showed HLA-associated TCR beta chains to be more clonally expanded than equally common others. In an earlier analysis, in approximately 630 donors, most V segments appeared productive either ~87% or ~30% of the time. Accurate prediction of most subjects' HLA-A and HLA-B alleles from TCR beta sequences was reported.

The sequence was collected from a girl aged 2 to 9 in good health and CMV-seronegative. Sequencing was carried out using PBMCs. V gene TRBV6-1 combines with J gene TRBJ2-5; D not certain. CDR3 sequence reads: CASRRLGETQYF. The CDR3 region has the DNA TGTGCCAGCAGGCGGCTCGGGGAGACCCAGTACTTC.